This T cell receptor beta chain was sequenced for a study of T-cell memory formation after mild COVID-19. This clonotype occurred many times. With V trimmed by 0 bases and J by 3 bases, 0 bases remained unmatched. CDR3 size: 16 residues. The germline gives CDR1 MGHRA, CDR2 YSYEKL. TCRdb passed the 5' RACE reads through MiXCR, listing each CDR3 protein once. The table has 300,000 to 400,000 distinct CDR3 sequences, roughly 20% seen once. J is TRBJ2-1 and V is TRBV4-1; 12 nucleotides agree with TRBD2. The sample was PBMCs or a T cell subset sorted from them (not recorded which). This receptor was identified in an adult woman who had mild COVID-19 (a few samples of this study predate the infection). Cell type and time point are not known. The CDR3 loop reads CASSQELAGGYNEQFF. CDR3 bases: TGCGCCAGCAGCCAAGAACTAGCGGGGGGCTACAATGAGCAGTTCTTC.